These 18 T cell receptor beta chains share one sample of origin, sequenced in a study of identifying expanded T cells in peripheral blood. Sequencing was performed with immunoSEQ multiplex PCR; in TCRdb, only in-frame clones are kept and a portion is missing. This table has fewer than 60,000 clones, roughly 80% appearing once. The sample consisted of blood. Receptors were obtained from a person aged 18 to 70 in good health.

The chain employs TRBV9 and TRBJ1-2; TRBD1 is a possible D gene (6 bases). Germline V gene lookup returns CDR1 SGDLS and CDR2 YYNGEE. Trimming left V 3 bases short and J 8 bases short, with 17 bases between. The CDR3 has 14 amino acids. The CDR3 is CASSGAQRGEGYTF. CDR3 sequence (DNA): TGTGCCAGCAGCGGAGCACAAAGGGGGGAAGGCTACACCTTC.

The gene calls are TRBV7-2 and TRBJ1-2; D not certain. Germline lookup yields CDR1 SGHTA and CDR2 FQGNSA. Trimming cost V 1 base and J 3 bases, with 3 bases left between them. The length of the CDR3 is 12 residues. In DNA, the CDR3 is TGTGCCAGCAGCTTAGGATACTATGGCTACACCTTC. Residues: CASSLGYYGYTF. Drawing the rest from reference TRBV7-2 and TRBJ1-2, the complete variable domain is GAGVSQSPSNKVTEKGKDVELRCDPISGHTALYWYRQSLGQGLEFLIYFQGNSAPDKSGLPSDRFSAERTGGSVSTLTIQRTQQEDSAVYLCASSLGYYGYTFGSGTRLTVV.

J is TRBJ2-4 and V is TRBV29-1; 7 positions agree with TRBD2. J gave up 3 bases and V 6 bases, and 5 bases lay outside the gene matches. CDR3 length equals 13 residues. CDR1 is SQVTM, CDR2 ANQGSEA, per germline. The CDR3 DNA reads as TGCAGCGTGCGGGGGACTGGCAAAAACATTCAGTACTTC. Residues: CSVRGTGKNIQYF.

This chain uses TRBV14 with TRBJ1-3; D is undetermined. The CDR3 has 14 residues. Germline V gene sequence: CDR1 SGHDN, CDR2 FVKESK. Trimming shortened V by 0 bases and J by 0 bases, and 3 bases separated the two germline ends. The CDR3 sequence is CASSQDLSGNTIYF. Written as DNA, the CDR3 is TGTGCCAGCAGCCAAGACCTCTCTGGAAACACCATATATTTT.

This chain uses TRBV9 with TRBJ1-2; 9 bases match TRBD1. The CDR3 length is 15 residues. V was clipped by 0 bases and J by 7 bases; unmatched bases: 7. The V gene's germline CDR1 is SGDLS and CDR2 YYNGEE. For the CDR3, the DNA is TGTGCCAGCAGCGTAGACTACAGGGGGCTAGGTGGCTACACCTTC. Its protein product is CASSVDYRGLGGYTF.

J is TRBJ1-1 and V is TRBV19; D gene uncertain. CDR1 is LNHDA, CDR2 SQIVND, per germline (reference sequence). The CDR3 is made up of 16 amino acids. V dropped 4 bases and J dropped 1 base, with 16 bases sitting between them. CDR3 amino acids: CASSNRRKKRNTEAFF. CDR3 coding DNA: TGTGCCAGTAGTAACCGCAGGAAAAAAAGGAACACTGAAGCTTTCTTT.

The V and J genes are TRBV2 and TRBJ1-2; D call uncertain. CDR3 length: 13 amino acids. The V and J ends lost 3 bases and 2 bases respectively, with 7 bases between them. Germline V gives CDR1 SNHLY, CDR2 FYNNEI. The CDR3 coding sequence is TGTGCCAGCAGTGAGGGAGAAAACTATGGCTACACCTTC. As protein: CASSEGENYGYTF.

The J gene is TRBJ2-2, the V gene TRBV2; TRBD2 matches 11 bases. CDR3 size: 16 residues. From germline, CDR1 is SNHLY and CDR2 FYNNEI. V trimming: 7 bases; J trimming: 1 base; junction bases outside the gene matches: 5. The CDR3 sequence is CASTLAGGLNTGELFF. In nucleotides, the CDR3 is TGTGCCAGCACCCTAGCGGGGGGACTGAACACCGGGGAGCTGTTTTTT.

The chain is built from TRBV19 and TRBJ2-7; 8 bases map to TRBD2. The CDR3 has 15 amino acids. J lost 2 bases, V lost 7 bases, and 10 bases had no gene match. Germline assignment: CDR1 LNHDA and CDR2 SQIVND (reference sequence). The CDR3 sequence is CASTPGGAGAYEQYF. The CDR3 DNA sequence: TGTGCCAGTACCCCCGGGGGAGCGGGGGCCTACGAGCAGTACTTC.

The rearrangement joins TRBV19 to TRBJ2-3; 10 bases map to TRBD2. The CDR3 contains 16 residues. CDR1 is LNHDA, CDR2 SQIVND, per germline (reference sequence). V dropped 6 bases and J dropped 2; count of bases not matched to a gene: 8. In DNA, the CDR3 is TGTGCCAGTAGCTCCCGAGCGGGAGGGGTCACAGATACGCAGTATTTT. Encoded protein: CASSSRAGGVTDTQYF.

The CDR3 protein is CASSYPEVSYSYEQYV. The DNA of the CDR3 is TGTGCCAGCAGTTACCCAGAGGTAAGTTACTCCTACGAGCAGTACGTC. The chain links TRBV6-5 to TRBJ2-7; D uncertain. Germline V CDR1 and CDR2: MNHEY, SVGAGI. The germline V and J ends were trimmed by 2 bases and 0 bases, with 14 bases remaining between them. The CDR3 consists of 16 residues.

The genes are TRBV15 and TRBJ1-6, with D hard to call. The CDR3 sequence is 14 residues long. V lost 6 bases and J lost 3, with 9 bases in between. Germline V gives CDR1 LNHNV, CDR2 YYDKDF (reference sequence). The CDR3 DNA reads TGTGCCACCAGTCGGACCGGCTATAATTCACCCCTCCACTTT. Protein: CATSRTGYNSPLHF.

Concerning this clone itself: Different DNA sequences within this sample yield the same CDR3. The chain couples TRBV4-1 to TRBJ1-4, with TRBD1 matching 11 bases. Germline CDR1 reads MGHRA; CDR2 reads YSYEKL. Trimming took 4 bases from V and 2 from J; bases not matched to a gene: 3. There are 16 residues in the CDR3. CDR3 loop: CASSPGQGATNEKLFF. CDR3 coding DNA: TGCGCCAGCAGCCCAGGACAGGGGGCTACTAATGAAAAACTGTTTTTT.

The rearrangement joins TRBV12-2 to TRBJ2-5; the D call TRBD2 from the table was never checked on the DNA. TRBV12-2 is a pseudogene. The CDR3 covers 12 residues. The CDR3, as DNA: TGTGCACCCCGAAAGCGGGGAGAGACCCAGTACTTC. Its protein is CAPRKRGETQYF.

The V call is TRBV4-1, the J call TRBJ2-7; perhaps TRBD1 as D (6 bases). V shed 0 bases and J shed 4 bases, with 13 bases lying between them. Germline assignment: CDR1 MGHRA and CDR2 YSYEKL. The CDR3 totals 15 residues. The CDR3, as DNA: TGCGCCAGCAGCCAAGATCCTGGACAGCCTTACGAGCAGTACGTC. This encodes CASSQDPGQPYEQYV.

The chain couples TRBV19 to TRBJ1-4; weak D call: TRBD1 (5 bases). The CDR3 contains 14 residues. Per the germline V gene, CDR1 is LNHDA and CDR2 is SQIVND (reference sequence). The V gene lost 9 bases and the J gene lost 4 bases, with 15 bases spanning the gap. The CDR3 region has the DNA TGTGCCAGCACTTGGGGGAACTATAATGAAAAACTGTTTTTT. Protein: CASTWGNYNEKLFF.

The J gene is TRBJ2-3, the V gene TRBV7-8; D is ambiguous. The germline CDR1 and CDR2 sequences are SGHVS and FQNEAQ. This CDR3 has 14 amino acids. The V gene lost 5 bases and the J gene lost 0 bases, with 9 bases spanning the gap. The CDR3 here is CASSPMDSTDTQYF. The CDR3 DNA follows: TGTGCCAGCAGCCCGATGGACAGCACAGATACGCAGTATTTT.

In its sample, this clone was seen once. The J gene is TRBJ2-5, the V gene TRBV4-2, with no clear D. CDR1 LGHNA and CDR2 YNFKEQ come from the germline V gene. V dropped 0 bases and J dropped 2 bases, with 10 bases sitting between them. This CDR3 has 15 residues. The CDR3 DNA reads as TGTGCCAGCAGCCAAGATCGACACGATCAAGAGACCCAGTACTTC. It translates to CASSQDRHDQETQYF.